One sample yielded the 21 T cell receptor beta chains listed below, sequenced in a study of chemoradiotherapy in HPV16-positive cancers. Profiling relied on immunoSEQ multiplex PCR, and the TCRdb table lists in-frame clones only, not all of them. The sample yields 6,000 or so clones, around 72% seen once. Collection took place from a patient who underwent chemoradiotherapy. The receptors were sampled from a human donor with HPV-associated anogenital cancer.

This clone was picked up a small number of times. The rearrangement links TRBV7-8 to TRBJ1-6; 7 bases agree with TRBD1. The CDR3 consists of 17 residues. Germline CDR1 and CDR2: SGHVS and FQNEAQ. The V segment lost 7 bases and the J segment 0 bases; nucleotides outside the gene matches: 9. The CDR3, as DNA: TGTGCCAGCACCAACAGGGGCAGCAGCTCCTATAATTCACCCCTCCACTTT. Its translation is CASTNRGSSSYNSPLHF.

In its sample, this clone was seen once. The CDR3 DNA sequence: TGTGCCAGTAGTATAGAAGGGAGGCTCTACAATGAGCAGTTCTTC. Amino acid sequence: CASSIEGRLYNEQFF. The chain recombines TRBV19 with TRBJ2-1, with D possibly matching TRBD2 (6 bases). V lost 0 bases and J lost 3, with 9 bases in between. CDR3 length: 15 amino acids. In germline, CDR1 is LNHDA, CDR2 SQIVND (reference sequence).

The chain couples TRBV28 to TRBJ1-2, with a possible D match to TRBD1 (5 bases). Looked up from germline, CDR1 is MDHEN and CDR2 is SYDVKM. This CDR3 spans 12 amino acids. V lost 5 bases and J 8 bases, leaving 12 bases between the germline ends. CDR3: CASSPGEGGYTF. Written as DNA, the CDR3 is TGTGCCAGCAGTCCCGGGGAGGGGGGCTACACCTTC.

The chain carries TRBV19 and TRBJ1-3; D uncertain. The germline V gene encodes CDR1 LNHDA and CDR2 SQIVND (reference sequence). V was cut by 4 bases and J by 3 bases, with 16 bases left in between. The CDR3 has 16 amino acids. Here the CDR3 reads CASSTGLVRFGNTIYF. The CDR3 region has the DNA TGTGCCAGTAGTACCGGCTTGGTTCGGTTTGGAAACACCATATATTTT.

This chain joins TRBV2 and TRBJ2-4; 7 bases align to TRBD1. The CDR3 has 16 amino acids. Germline loops: CDR1 SNHLY, CDR2 FYNNEI. V lost 6 bases, J lost 7 bases, and 15 bases stayed unmatched. The CDR3 sequence: CASSVTDRVIHNIQYF. The DNA for the CDR3 is TGTGCCAGCAGCGTGACAGACAGGGTAATTCACAACATTCAGTACTTC.

The V gene is TRBV28, the J gene TRBJ1-1; 7 bases are a match to TRBD1. This CDR3 is built from 14 residues. The junction had 9 bases not matched to a gene; V was cut back by 6 bases and J by 5 bases. CDR1 and CDR2 (germline): MDHEN, SYDVKM. The CDR3 DNA is TGTGCCAGCAGAGGAACAGGGGTTTGGACTGAAGCTTTCTTT. Translating it yields CASRGTGVWTEAFF.

This sequence joins TRBV2 and TRBJ2-1, with TRBD2 identical over 13 bases. Unmatched junction bases numbered 9, after V lost 3 bases and J lost 4 bases. In germline, CDR1 is SNHLY, CDR2 FYNNEI. This CDR3 has 18 amino acids. CDR3 DNA sequence: TGTGCCAGCAGTGACCCTACTAGCGGGGGGGCCAATTACAATGAGCAGTTCTTC. Protein sequence: CASSDPTSGGANYNEQFF.

There are a few counts of this clone. Here the CDR3 reads CASSDRGYSYEQYF. DNA for the CDR3: TGTGCCAGCTCGGACAGGGGGTATTCCTACGAGCAGTACTTC. The chain employs TRBV19 and TRBJ2-7, with TRBD1 matching over 10 bases. J was trimmed by 1 base and V by 9 bases; bases with no gene match: 6. CDR3 length: 14 amino acids. Germline assignment: CDR1 LNHDA and CDR2 SQIVND (reference sequence).

This clone has only a few counts. This chain joins TRBV2 and TRBJ2-7; TRBD1 matches 7 bases. CDR3 length: 14 amino acids. The J segment lost 3 bases and the V segment lost 2 bases, leaving 4 bases of the junction unmatched. CDR1 SNHLY and CDR2 FYNNEI come from the germline V gene. The CDR3, as DNA: TGTGCCAGCAGTGAACAGGGGGAACTCTACGAGCAGTACTTC. Protein: CASSEQGELYEQYF.

The genes are TRBV5-6 and TRBJ2-7, with 9 bases lining up with TRBD1. V shed 4 bases and J 3 bases; nucleotides not matched to a gene: 5. Germline CDR1 reads SGHDT; CDR2 reads YYEEEE. This CDR3 is 14 amino acids long. The CDR3: CASSAGTGLYEQYF. In nucleotides, the CDR3 is TGTGCCAGCAGCGCCGGGACAGGGCTCTACGAGCAGTACTTC.

The chain couples TRBV27 to TRBJ1-1; no clear D. The CDR3 is made up of 13 amino acids. Germline V gives CDR1 MNHEY, CDR2 SMNVEV (reference sequence). V was clipped by 8 bases and J by 6 bases, with 16 bases between them. This chain's CDR3 is CASQFTLQSEAFF. In nucleotides, the CDR3 is TGTGCCAGCCAGTTTACCCTTCAATCTGAAGCTTTCTTT.

The rearrangement joins TRBV4-2 to TRBJ2-1, with 12 positions matching TRBD2. The CDR3 covers 18 residues. The junction had 10 bases not matched to a gene; V was cut back by 1 base and J by 6 bases. The germline V gene has CDR1 LGHNA and CDR2 YNFKEQ. The CDR3 sequence: CASSQGLAGGLAGNEQFF. Here the CDR3 DNA reads TGTGCCAGCAGCCAAGGGCTAGCGGGGGGGCTTGCCGGCAATGAGCAGTTCTTC.

This clone appeared a single time. CDR3 sequence: CASSLGKNYEQYF. The DNA for the CDR3 is TGCGCCAGCAGCTTAGGGAAAAACTACGAGCAGTACTTC. The V call is TRBV5-1, the J call TRBJ2-7; D is unclear. The CDR3 totals 13 residues. CDR1 and CDR2 from the germline V gene are SGHRS and YFSETQ. Deletions cut 2 bases from V and 3 bases from J, with 9 bases between.

The chain links TRBV6-5 to TRBJ1-1; D possibly corresponds to TRBD1 (5 bases). In germline, CDR1 is MNHEY, CDR2 SVGAGI. Trimming left V 5 bases short and J 3 bases short, with 10 bases between. The length of the CDR3 is 13 residues. The CDR3 region has the DNA TGTGCCAGCAGTATCTTGGGGGACACTGAAGCTTTCTTT. Translated: CASSILGDTEAFF.

This sequence joins TRBV2 and TRBJ2-7; TRBD2 aligns across 8 bases. The CDR3 spans 16 residues. Germline V gene sequence: CDR1 SNHLY, CDR2 FYNNEI. Trimming cost V 6 bases and J 0 bases; bases outside gene matches: 10. In DNA form, the CDR3 reads TGTGCCAGCAGATTAACCGGGGGGGCAGCCTCCTACGAGCAGTACTTC. It yields the protein CASRLTGGAASYEQYF.

This chain connects TRBV4-3 to TRBJ2-7; D ambiguous. This CDR3 region has 13 residues. CDR1 is LGHNA, CDR2 YSLEER, per germline. The V end lost 1 base, the J end lost 1 base, and 5 bases lay between the germline ends. CDR3 nucleotides: TGCGCCAGCAGCCAAGGGCCTTCCTACGAGCAGTACTTC. This codes for CASSQGPSYEQYF.

The gene calls are TRBV7-3 and TRBJ2-2; D gene unclear. This CDR3 comprises 14 residues. Per germline, CDR1 SGHTA and CDR2 FQGTGA. Between the trimmed V and J ends, which lost 6 bases and 4 bases, there was a span of 12 bases. CDR3 residues: CASRRTGSTGELFF. CDR3 coding DNA: TGTGCCAGCAGGAGGACGGGTTCCACCGGGGAGCTGTTTTTT.

CDR3 sequence: CASSLGGPRGDTQYF. CDR3 in DNA: TGCGCCAGCAGCTTGGGGGGACCCCGCGGAGATACGCAGTATTTT. This rearrangement joins TRBV5-1 to TRBJ2-3; D could derive from TRBD1 or TRBD2 (5 bases each). The germline CDR1 and CDR2 sequences are SGHRS and YFSETQ. Trimming shortened V by 0 bases and J by 5 bases, and 13 bases separated the two germline ends. The length of the CDR3 is 15 residues.

This chain links TRBV7-9 with TRBJ2-3, with TRBD2 as a possible D gene (5 bases). The germline V gene encodes CDR1 SEHNR and CDR2 FQNEAQ (reference sequence). Trimming took off 4 bases at V and 4 bases at J, with 6 bases between the two ends. CDR3 length equals 12 residues. In DNA form, the CDR3 reads TGTGCCAGCAGCTCCGGGGCAGATACGCAGTATTTT. Amino acid sequence: CASSSGADTQYF.

The chain is built from TRBV5-1 and TRBJ2-7, with a weak D call TRBD1 (6 bases). Germline V gene data show CDR1 as SGHRS and CDR2 as YFSETQ. Trimming removed 4 bases at V and 2 bases at J, with 10 bases between. The CDR3 totals 13 residues. Here the CDR3 reads CASSPRTAYEQYF. The DNA of the CDR3 is TGCGCCAGCAGCCCAAGGACAGCCTACGAGCAGTACTTC.

DNA of the CDR3: TGTGCCAGCAAGGAGACTCCGAACACCGGGGAGCTGTTTTTT. Translated, it gives CASKETPNTGELFF. V and J are TRBV6-4 and TRBJ2-2; D is undetermined. The CDR3 sequence is 14 residues long. Trimming took off 7 bases at V and 0 bases at J, with 9 bases between the two ends. From germline, CDR1 is MRHNA and CDR2 SNTAGT.